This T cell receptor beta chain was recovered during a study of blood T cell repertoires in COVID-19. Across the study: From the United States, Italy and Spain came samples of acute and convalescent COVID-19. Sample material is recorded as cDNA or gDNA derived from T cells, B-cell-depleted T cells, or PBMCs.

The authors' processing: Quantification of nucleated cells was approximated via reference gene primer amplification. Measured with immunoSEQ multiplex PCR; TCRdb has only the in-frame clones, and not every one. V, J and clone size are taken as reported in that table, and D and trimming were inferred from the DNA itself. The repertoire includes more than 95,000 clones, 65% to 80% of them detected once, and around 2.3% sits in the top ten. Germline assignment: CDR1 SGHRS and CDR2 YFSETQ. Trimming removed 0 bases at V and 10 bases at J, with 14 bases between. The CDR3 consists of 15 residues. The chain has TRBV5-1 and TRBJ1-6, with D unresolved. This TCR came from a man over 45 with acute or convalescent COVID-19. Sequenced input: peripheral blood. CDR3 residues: CASSLDAGRKSPLHF. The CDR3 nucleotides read TGCGCCAGCAGCTTGGATGCAGGTAGGAAGTCACCCCTCCACTTT.